The 27 T cell receptor beta chains reported below all come from one sample, sequenced in a study of blood T cell repertoires in COVID-19. Produced via immunoSEQ multiplex PCR; TCRdb's table is partial and in-frame only. The table shows a few hundred thousand clones, with around nine tenths occurring only once. Sequenced: peripheral blood. These receptors were collected from a woman aged 65 to 85 with COVID-19, enrolled during active disease.

As to this clone: The junction and the germline gene differ at one end; a read error may be behind it. J is TRBJ2-1 and V is TRBV7-7; perhaps D is TRBD1 or TRBD2 (6 bases each). Germline loops: CDR1 SSHAT, CDR2 FNYEAQ (reference sequence). The CDR3 sequence is 15 residues long. CDR3 nucleotides: TGTGCTAGCAGCTTAGGGGGGACAAGCTTCGATGAGCAGTTCTTC. Encoded protein: CASSLGGTSFDEQFF.

The rearrangement joins TRBV5-1 to TRBJ1-2; weak D call: TRBD1 (5 bases). The CDR3 loop spans 17 amino acids. V was trimmed by 0 bases and J by 0 bases, leaving 15 bases between them. Germline V gene data show CDR1 as SGHRS and CDR2 as YFSETQ. The CDR3 region has the DNA TGCGCCAGCAGCTTGGCCTTTGTTCGGGGGGCTAACTATGGCTACACCTTC. Translating gives CASSLAFVRGANYGYTF.

The rearrangement links TRBV10-2 to TRBJ1-5; D gene ambiguous. Trimming removed 1 base at V and 6 bases at J, with 10 bases between. This CDR3 has 14 residues. CDR1 is WSHSY and CDR2 is SAAADI in the germline V gene. The CDR3 DNA follows: TGCGCCAGCAGTGAGTATAGAGAGGGTCAGCCCCAGCATTTT. Protein: CASSEYREGQPQHF.

V is TRBV2 and J is TRBJ2-1; D remains ambiguous. The CDR3 totals 13 residues. CDR1 and CDR2 from the germline V gene are SNHLY and FYNNEI. The V and J ends lost 8 bases and 7 bases respectively, with 15 bases between them. The DNA for the CDR3 is TGTGCCAGCGGAATCCAGGAAATGAATGAGCAGTTCTTC. It translates to CASGIQEMNEQFF.

V is TRBV5-1 and J is TRBJ2-7; D is unresolved. Trimming removed 4 bases from V and 7 bases from J, with 15 bases in between. The CDR3 contains 13 residues. CDR1 is SGHRS, CDR2 YFSETQ, per germline. CDR3 nucleotides: TGCGCCAGCAGCGGAGAAGACCTCGGGGAGCAGTACTTC. This translates into CASSGEDLGEQYF. Full variable domain (missing parts from reference TRBV5-1 and TRBJ2-7): KAGVTQTPRYLIKTRGQQVTLSCSPISGHRSVSWYQQTPGQGLQFLFEYFSETQRNKGNFPGRFSGRQFSNSRSEMNVSTLELGDSALYLCASSGEDLGEQYFGPGTRLTVT.

The rearrangement joins TRBV5-1 to TRBJ2-3, with D unresolved. Trimming left V 0 bases short and J 3 bases short, with 8 bases between. The germline CDR1 and CDR2 sequences are SGHRS and YFSETQ. The CDR3 covers 14 residues. In DNA form, the CDR3 reads TGCGCCAGCAGCTTGGAGCCTGAGACAGATACGCAGTATTTT. Translation: CASSLEPETDTQYF.

V and J are TRBV5-1 and TRBJ2-2; a weak D match, TRBD1 (6 bases). The germline V gene encodes CDR1 SGHRS and CDR2 YFSETQ. This CDR3 is built from 17 residues. V shed 3 bases and J shed 1 base, with 16 bases lying between them. CDR3 region: CASSSPRGQMNTGELFF. CDR3 nucleotides: TGCGCCAGCAGCTCGCCAAGGGGACAAATGAACACCGGGGAGCTGTTTTTT.

The V call is TRBV30, the J call TRBJ1-2; D unresolved. CDR3 length equals 13 residues. Germline V gene lookup returns CDR1 GTSNPN and CDR2 SVGIG (reference sequence). Trimming took off 1 base at V and 3 bases at J, with 9 bases between the two ends. CDR3 residues: CAWSDSRDYGYTF. CDR3 nucleotide sequence: TGTGCCTGGAGTGATAGCCGGGACTATGGCTACACCTTC.

The rearrangement joins TRBV18 to TRBJ1-5, with D maybe TRBD1 (6 bases). The CDR3 totals 14 residues. The germline V gene encodes CDR1 KGHSH and CDR2 LQKENI. With 2 bases removed from V and 7 bases from J, the gap between germline ends came to 12 bases. The CDR3 DNA is TGTGCCAGCTCACCATCCAGGGGTGGCCAGCCCCAGCATTTT. It codes for CASSPSRGGQPQHF.

The chain links TRBV7-9 to TRBJ2-7; D is possibly TRBD1 (6 bases). Germline CDR1 is SEHNR and CDR2 is FQNEAQ (reference sequence). Trimming took off 5 bases at V and 1 base at J, with 9 bases between the two ends. The CDR3 totals 13 residues. This chain's CDR3 is CASSKTGSYEQYF. In DNA, the CDR3 is TGTGCCAGCAGCAAGACAGGTTCCTACGAGCAGTACTTC.

The sample holds a few counts of this clone. V and J are TRBV19 and TRBJ2-1; TRBD2 aligns across 12 bases. J lost 4 bases, V lost 4 bases, and 8 bases had no gene match. This CDR3 has 17 amino acids. CDR1 LNHDA and CDR2 SQIVND come from the germline V gene (reference sequence). The DNA of the CDR3 is TGTGCCAGTAGTAGAAACCGTCTAGCGGGAGGGTACAATGAGCAGTTCTTC. Residues: CASSRNRLAGGYNEQFF.

The CDR3 DNA sequence: TGTGCCAGCAGTAACAGGGGATCCTACGAGCAGTACTTC. Its translation is CASSNRGSYEQYF. J is TRBJ2-7 and V is TRBV6-5; 7 nucleotides align to TRBD1. V lost 5 bases to trimming and J lost 1 base; unmatched junction nucleotides: 2. The CDR3 is 13 amino acids. Per the germline V gene, CDR1 is MNHEY and CDR2 is SVGAGI.

The V call is TRBV9, the J call TRBJ2-7; no clear D gene. The CDR3 consists of 16 residues. V was cut by 4 bases and J by 0 bases, with 17 bases left in between. CDR1 and CDR2 (germline): SGDLS, YYNGEE. DNA of the CDR3: TGTGCCAGCAGCCCCGATATAGCTGAGAGCTCCTACGAGCAGTACTTC. Translation: CASSPDIAESSYEQYF.

CDR3 protein: CASSRTGTAYEQYF. CDR3 bases: TGTGCCAGCAGCAGGACCGGGACAGCCTACGAGCAGTACTTC. The genes are TRBV7-2 and TRBJ2-7; 7 bases agree with TRBD1. CDR1 is SGHTA and CDR2 is FQGNSA in the germline V gene. The ends lost 5 bases at V and 2 bases at J; junction bases unmatched: 6. The CDR3 runs 14 residues.

CDR3: CATSLTTHRAARETQYF. As DNA, the CDR3 is TGTGCCACTTCACTGACTACCCACCGGGCCGCGCGCGAGACCCAGTACTTC. The chain couples TRBV28 to TRBJ2-5; a weak D match, TRBD2 (5 bases). In germline, CDR1 is MDHEN, CDR2 SYDVKM. This CDR3 is built from 17 residues. Trimming pared 10 bases from V and 5 bases from J, leaving 29 bases between.

The chain recombines TRBV29-1 with TRBJ2-2, with 11 bases aligning to TRBD1. J was trimmed by 9 bases and V by 6 bases; bases with no gene match: 6. The CDR3 totals 13 residues. The germline V gene has CDR1 SQVTM and CDR2 ANQGSEA. CDR3 in amino acids: CSVGDRGSRELFF. For the CDR3, the DNA is TGCAGCGTAGGGGACAGGGGGAGTAGGGAGCTGTTTTTT.

The V gene is TRBV19, the J gene TRBJ1-3, with 11 bases lining up with TRBD1. There are 16 residues in the CDR3. J was trimmed by 2 bases and V by 6 bases; bases with no gene match: 6. The V gene's germline CDR1 is LNHDA and CDR2 SQIVND (reference sequence). The CDR3 sequence is CASSRTGGFTGNTIYF. CDR3 coding DNA: TGTGCCAGTAGCCGGACAGGGGGCTTCACTGGAAACACCATATATTTT.

The chain recombines TRBV28 with TRBJ1-1; a weak D match, TRBD1 (5 bases). Trimming cost V 7 bases and J 5 bases, with 14 bases left between them. This CDR3 has 13 amino acids. Germline V gene lookup returns CDR1 MDHEN and CDR2 SYDVKM. CDR3 residues: CASTLGGRTEAFF. The CDR3 bases are TGTGCCAGCACCTTGGGGGGGAGGACTGAAGCTTTCTTT.

This rearrangement joins TRBV7-9 to TRBJ2-5; TRBD2 matches 13 bases. The junction had 8 bases not matched to a gene; V was cut back by 5 bases and J by 5 bases. The CDR3 length is 16 residues. Germline assignment: CDR1 SEHNR and CDR2 FQNEAQ (reference sequence). The CDR3 nucleotides read TGTGCCAGCAGCCGCGGACTAGCGGGAGCCCGGGAGACCCAGTACTTC. It translates to CASSRGLAGARETQYF.

J is TRBJ1-2 and V is TRBV5-1; D is ambiguous. CDR3 length equals 13 residues. V was cut by 0 bases and J by 4 bases, with 7 bases left in between. Germline V lookup: CDR1 SGHRS, CDR2 YFSETQ. CDR3 sequence reads: CASSLAESYGYTF. The DNA for the CDR3 is TGCGCCAGCAGCTTGGCCGAGAGCTATGGCTACACCTTC.

The rearrangement uses TRBV3-1 (or the pseudogene TRBV3-2) and TRBJ2-1; the D is unclear. Trimming left V 0 bases short and J 5 bases short, with 8 bases between. Germline loops: CDR1 LGHDT, CDR2 YNNKEL (reference sequence). The CDR3 has 14 residues. CDR3 region: CASSQDVENNEQFF. CDR3 in DNA: TGTGCCAGCAGCCAAGATGTGGAGAACAATGAGCAGTTCTTC.

This chain uses TRBV28 with TRBJ1-2; no reliable D call. Germline CDR1 is MDHEN and CDR2 is SYDVKM. Trimming took off 1 base at V and 3 bases at J, with 15 bases between the two ends. The CDR3 length is 16 residues. CDR3 protein: CASSLFGGRVYYGYTF. The CDR3 DNA reads TGTGCCAGCAGTTTATTTGGCGGGCGGGTATACTATGGCTACACCTTC.

The chain joins TRBV2 to TRBJ1-5; no clear D. The V and J ends lost 1 base and 6 bases respectively, with 13 bases between them. The CDR3 is 15 amino acids. Germline loops: CDR1 SNHLY, CDR2 FYNNEI. CDR3 loop: CASSEGTASGQPQHF. DNA of the CDR3: TGTGCCAGCAGTGAAGGAACAGCCTCCGGTCAGCCCCAGCATTTT.

The V gene is TRBV28, the J gene TRBJ1-6, with 8 bases aligning to TRBD1. V gave up 6 bases and J gave up 6 bases; unmatched junction bases: 10. CDR1 is MDHEN, CDR2 SYDVKM, per germline. The CDR3 is 16 residues long. The CDR3 region has the DNA TGTGCCAGCAGACTACAGGGGGTGGCCGTTAATTCACCCCTCCACTTT. Amino acid sequence: CASRLQGVAVNSPLHF.

The chain links TRBV18 to TRBJ2-7; 7 positions agree with TRBD2. After removal of 4 bases from V and 7 bases from J, the junction contained 7 bases not matched to a gene. The CDR3 extends over 13 amino acids. Germline CDR1 KGHSH, CDR2 LQKENI. CDR3 DNA sequence: TGTGCCAGCTCACTCGACTCCGGGGGGGAGCAGTACTTC. It yields the protein CASSLDSGGEQYF.

The gene calls are TRBV18 and TRBJ2-6; D possibly corresponds to TRBD2 (6 bases). This CDR3 has 18 amino acids. Germline CDR1 is KGHSH and CDR2 is LQKENI. The V gene lost 3 bases and the J gene lost 0 bases, with 15 bases spanning the gap. The DNA for the CDR3 is TGTGCCAGCTCACCCACGGGACTTACTGACTCTGGGGCCAACGTCCTGACTTTC. Amino acid sequence: CASSPTGLTDSGANVLTF.

V is TRBV12-3 or TRBV12-4 and J is TRBJ2-5, with TRBD1 identical over 7 bases. V lost 2 bases and J lost 5; bases outside the gene matches: 2. This CDR3 has 13 residues. CDR3 in DNA: TGTGCCAGCAGTTTAATACAGGGGGAGACCCAGTACTTC. It is translated as CASSLIQGETQYF.